This T cell receptor beta chain was documented in a study of regulatory T cells in long-lasting Graves disease. Study-level findings and limits: Between persistent patients, 2,500 to 3,500 public clonotypes were shared, exceeding the roughly 940 shared between new patients. Segments TRBV28, TRBJ1-2 and TRBJ2-5 showed preferential usage in persistent disease.

There are many counts of this clonotype. Its antigen is still unknown. Time point in this sample: newly diagnosed GD, antithyroid drugs for less than 3 months. Researchers made the TCR library from RNA that was extracted from PBMCs. As a group, patients came from one endocrinology department in Xi'an, China. Building of the TCR beta libraries involved iRepertoire HTBI primers and Arm-PCR of CDR3 regions. Each CDR3 protein is one row after TCRdb ran MiXCR on the multiplex PCR reads. The table has over 200,000 distinct CDR3 sequences, approximately 20% seen once. The CDR3 is made up of 16 amino acids. Germline CDR1 KGHSH, CDR2 LQKENI. V was cut by 0 bases and J by 1 base, with 12 bases left in between.

Sequencing was performed on peripheral blood mononuclear cells (PBMCs), taken at new diagnosis, from a patient treated with antithyroid drugs. This clonotype was sampled from a female donor with Graves disease. The rearrangement joins TRBV18 to TRBJ2-5; D gene ambiguous. The CDR3 DNA reads TGTGCCAGCTCACCACCTTATGCACTACCCCAAGAGACCCAGTACTTC. Its protein product is CASSPPYALPQETQYF.